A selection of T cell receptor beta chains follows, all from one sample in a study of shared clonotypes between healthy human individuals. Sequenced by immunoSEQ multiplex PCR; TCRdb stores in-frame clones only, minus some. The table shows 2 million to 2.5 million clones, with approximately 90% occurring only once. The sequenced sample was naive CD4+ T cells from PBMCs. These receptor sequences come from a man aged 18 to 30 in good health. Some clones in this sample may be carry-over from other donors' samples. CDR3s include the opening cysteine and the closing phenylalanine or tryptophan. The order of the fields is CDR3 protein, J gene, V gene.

CSVEGTGHTGELFF,TRBJ2-2,TRBV29-1
CASSMASGRTDTQYF,TRBJ2-3,TRBV28
CASSVRRDRAKLDNEQFF,TRBJ2-1,TRBV9
CASSLQETSYNEQFF,TRBJ2-1,TRBV5-1
CASSVTSGRAEETQYF,TRBJ2-5,TRBV9
CASSPSDGNEKLFF,TRBJ1-4,TRBV18
CASSLGRLGEAFF,TRBJ1-1,TRBV11-2
CASSPGTGLDQPQHF,TRBJ1-5,TRBV27
CASSLQGNSYEQYF,TRBJ2-7,TRBV6-5
CASSIRSDRNYGYTF,TRBJ1-2,TRBV5-1
CAIRGGQKDNEQFF,TRBJ2-1,TRBV10-3
CASSLSLGGGRGTDTQYF,TRBJ2-3,TRBV7-9